This T cell receptor (beta chain) was captured in a study of T cells in narcolepsy. Overall study results and limits: Reportedly, autoreactive clonotypes were serially detected in patients' blood but not controls'.

Germline assignment: CDR1 SGHKS and CDR2 YYEKEE (reference sequence). Deletions cut 1 base from V and 1 base from J, with 9 bases between. The CDR3 spans 14 residues. Of note for this clone: Its specificity is not known.

The repertoire was sequenced with immunoSEQ multiplex PCR; TCRdb's copy has only in-frame clones and lacks some. The repertoire includes 27,000 or so clones, roughly 86% of them detected once, and around 1.1% sits in the top ten. The chain couples TRBV5-5 to TRBJ2-7; D unclear. This sequence originates from a human donor with narcolepsy. Input material: CD45RA- memory CD4+ T cells from PBMCs. DNA for the CDR3: TGTGCCAGCAGCTTGTCGACCGCTTCCTACGAGCAGTACTTC. Its protein product is CASSLSTASYEQYF. Full variable domain (missing parts from reference TRBV5-5 and TRBJ2-7): DAGVTQSPTHLIKTRGQQVTLRCSPISGHKSVSWYQQVLGQGPQFIFQYYEKEERGRGNFPDRFSARQFPNYSSELNVNALLLGDSALYLCASSLSTASYEQYFGPGTRLTVT.